This TCR beta chain was documented in a study of Ad26.COV2.S vaccination and SARS-CoV-2 variants. Findings and limits, study-wide: TCR breadth and depth estimates may have understated total T cell responses.

With respect to this clone: Its specificity is not known.

The CDR3 is 15 residues long. Looked up from germline, CDR1 is SGHTA and CDR2 is FQGNSA. With 6 bases clipped from V and 4 bases from J, the junction kept 9 bases outside the gene matches. Treatment denoted: about 20 received Ad26.COV2.S at low or high dose, single or two shots; a few received placebo; per-sample allocation not given. It was on day 63 after the first vaccine or placebo injection that samples were taken. Here immunoSEQ multiplex PCR was the method, and the copy in TCRdb shows in-frame clones only, minus some. The sample includes around 450,000 clones, 85% to 90% of them seen just once.

The TCR was taken from a person aged 18 to 65 who received the Ad26.COV2.S COVID-19 vaccine or a placebo. Sequenced here: peripheral blood, sampled in a trial of Ad26.COV2.S vaccine versus placebo. This chain links TRBV7-2 with TRBJ2-5; TRBD1 matches 9 bases. The CDR3 DNA sequence: TGTGCCAGCAGGTGGGACAGGGTCTCTTTAGAGACCCAGTACTTC. Translation gives CASRWDRVSLETQYF.